The 18 T cell receptor beta chains below come from one sample, sequenced in a study of response to subunit inactivated influenza vaccine (dated by TCRdb to 2017 to 2018). Receptor libraries were prepared by RT-PCR. Data came from an Illumina HiSeq 2500. TCRdb cleaned the public reads at Q25 with fastp, built clones with MiXCR and kept in-frame beta chains. All rows with the same CDR3 protein become a single entry with the most common DNA and genes. Counted in this sample were about 800,000 distinct CDR3 sequences; 21% of them appeared once. Jointly, the top ten make up roughly a tenth of the sample. This material consisted of PBMCs from blood, taken roughly 5 days after vaccination. These receptors all stem from a man aged 50-60 years who received an inactivated influenza vaccine. Donor details come from another sample of the same person, matched by shared clones.

The chain uses TRBV28 and TRBJ2-1; D might be TRBD2 (7 bases). Germline V gene sequence: CDR1 MDHEN, CDR2 SYDVKM. Trimming removed 7 bases at V and 6 bases at J, with 25 bases between. There are 17 residues in the CDR3. The CDR3 DNA follows: TGTGCCAGCACAAGGTCAGGGCCGGGGGGCGGAGGCAATGAGCAGTTCTTC. This gives the protein CASTRSGPGGGGNEQFF.

This clonotype was detected only a few times. J is TRBJ2-1 and V is TRBV5-6; D gene unclear. CDR3 length: 17 amino acids. CDR1 and CDR2 (germline): SGHDT, YYEEEE. The V end lost 0 bases, the J end lost 0 bases, and 13 bases lay between the germline ends. The CDR3 sequence is CASSLAIDLHSYNEQFF. Here the CDR3 DNA reads TGTGCCAGCAGCTTGGCTATAGATCTACACTCCTACAATGAGCAGTTCTTC.

This clonotype was recorded many times. The chain is built from TRBV15 and TRBJ1-1; D remains unclear. This CDR3 has 12 amino acids. Germline loops: CDR1 LNHNV, CDR2 YYDKDF (reference sequence). The germline V and J ends were trimmed by 3 bases and 0 bases, with 2 bases remaining between them. The CDR3 sequence: CATSSMNTEAFF. CDR3 coding DNA: TGTGCCACCAGCAGTATGAACACTGAAGCTTTCTTT.

V and J are TRBV27 and TRBJ2-7; a weak D match, TRBD1 (5 bases). The length of the CDR3 is 15 residues. CDR1 and CDR2 from the germline V gene are MNHEY and SMNVEV (reference sequence). Between the trimmed V and J ends, which lost 6 bases and 5 bases, there was a span of 20 bases. In DNA form, the CDR3 reads TGTGCCAGCAGCCCTCGACAGCTTCGTAATCACGAGCAGTACTTC. Protein product: CASSPRQLRNHEQYF.

The rearrangement joins TRBV6-2 or TRBV6-3 to TRBJ2-7, with 8 bases that match TRBD1. The CDR3 sequence is 15 residues long. Per the germline V gene, CDR1 is MNHEY and CDR2 is SVGEGT. J was trimmed by 2 bases and V by 6 bases; bases with no gene match: 9. The CDR3 DNA reads TGTGCCAGCAGCGTGAGGACACAGGGGGCCTACGAGCAGTACTTC. It encodes CASSVRTQGAYEQYF.

This clonotype came up a few times. This chain joins TRBV5-1 and TRBJ2-7, with no clear D. Trimming stripped 3 bases from V and 3 bases from J, with 13 bases between. CDR1 and CDR2 from the germline V gene are SGHRS and YFSETQ. The CDR3 length is 14 residues. The CDR3 loop is CASSSDVGRYEQYF. The DNA of the CDR3 is TGCGCCAGCAGCTCAGACGTTGGACGCTACGAGCAGTACTTC.

Notes on this clonotype: This could be a read error, since a much larger clone is one nucleotide away. J is TRBJ2-7 and V is TRBV6-1; tentatively, D is TRBD1 (5 bases). From germline, CDR1 is MNHNS and CDR2 SASEGT. CDR3 length: 14 amino acids. The CDR3 coding sequence is TGTGCCAGCAGAGCGACAGATATCTCCTACGAGCAGTGCTTC. This encodes CASRATDISYEQCF.

This clonotype was counted a few times. The V and J genes are TRBV27 and TRBJ2-1, with 10 positions matching TRBD2. The junction had 5 bases not matched to a gene; V was cut back by 2 bases and J by 7 bases. Germline values: CDR1 MNHEY, CDR2 SMNVEV (reference sequence). CDR3 length: 15 residues. The DNA for the CDR3 is TGTGCCAGCAGTTTACTAGCGGGAGCGCTTAATGAGCAGTTCTTC. This codes for CASSLLAGALNEQFF.

CDR3: CSGTSGSLGEQFF. The CDR3 DNA reads TGCAGTGGTACTAGCGGGAGTCTCGGTGAGCAGTTCTTC. The chain uses TRBV20-1 and TRBJ2-1, with TRBD2 identical over 11 bases. Germline CDR1 and CDR2: DFQATT and SNEGSKA (reference sequence). The V and J ends lost 7 bases and 9 bases, in that order; junction bases with no gene match: 8. The CDR3 is 13 residues long.

This clonotype was picked up a small number of times. This sequence joins TRBV12-3 or TRBV12-4 and TRBJ2-1; no clear D gene. Deletions cut 5 bases from V and 0 bases from J, with 14 bases between. The CDR3 is made up of 16 amino acids. The CDR3 sequence is CASSVDLSSSYNEQFF. As DNA, the CDR3 is TGTGCCAGCAGTGTCGACCTTAGCAGCTCCTACAATGAGCAGTTCTTC.

This clonotype was detected a few times. This CDR3 is CSVEEGVNEQYF. Here the CDR3 DNA reads TGCAGCGTTGAAGAGGGGGTTAACGAGCAGTACTTC. V gene TRBV29-1 combines with J gene TRBJ2-7; D may correspond to TRBD1 or TRBD2 (5 bases each). Trimming pared 0 bases from V and 5 bases from J, leaving 8 bases between. Germline V gene lookup returns CDR1 SQVTM and CDR2 ANQGSEA. CDR3 length: 12 residues.

This clonotype was counted between two and nine times. One end of the junction varies from germline; a read error may be responsible. The chain carries TRBV6-2 or TRBV6-3 and TRBJ2-1; TRBD1 agrees at 8 bases. The CDR3 runs to 21 residues. In germline, CDR1 is MNHEY, CDR2 SVGEGT. The CDR3 nucleotides read TGTGCCAGCAGCTACTCCATTCAAGGCAGGGGGCGCGTAGGTCCCTACAATGAGCAGTTCTTC. Encoded protein: CASSYSIQGRGRVGPYNEQFF.

The chain employs TRBV2 and TRBJ2-3; D remains unclear. In germline, CDR1 is SNHLY, CDR2 FYNNEI. Trimming cost V 6 bases and J 4 bases, with 8 bases left between them. CDR3 size: 12 residues. The CDR3 nucleotides are TGTGCCAGCAGGCAAGAGGCAGATACGCAGTATTTT. Translated: CASRQEADTQYF.

The table lists this clonotype with a few counts. The rearrangement joins TRBV29-1 to TRBJ1-1, with D tentatively TRBD1 (5 bases). CDR1 is SQVTM, CDR2 ANQGSEA, per germline. With 5 bases removed from V and 2 bases from J, the gap between germline ends came to 12 bases. This CDR3 comprises 13 residues. The CDR3 region has the DNA TGCAGCGTTAAGAGGGGCGGAAACACTGAAGCTTTCTTT. Its translation: CSVKRGGNTEAFF.

The chain has TRBV9 and TRBJ1-4; D perhaps matches TRBD1 (6 bases). Germline-derived CDR1 and CDR2 are SGDLS and YYNGEE. With 0 bases removed from V and 7 bases from J, the gap between germline ends came to 13 bases. The CDR3 totals 15 residues. The CDR3 DNA is TGTGCCAGCAGCGTAGTTGGGGGGCCGGGTGAAAAACTGTTTTTT. Translation gives CASSVVGGPGEKLFF.

The V gene is TRBV20-1, the J gene TRBJ2-7, with 7 nucleotides matching TRBD1. This CDR3 comprises 15 residues. Germline V gene lookup returns CDR1 DFQATT and CDR2 SNEGSKA (reference sequence). The V and J ends lost 2 bases and 0 bases, in that order; junction bases with no gene match: 7. The DNA for the CDR3 is TGCAGTGCTAGAATGGTGACAGGGAGCTCCTACGAGCAGTACTTC. This translates into CSARMVTGSSYEQYF.

The chain recombines TRBV11-1 with TRBJ2-1, with TRBD2 identical over 8 bases. The germline V gene has CDR1 SGHAT and CDR2 FQDESV (reference sequence). This CDR3 contains 14 residues. V was clipped by 5 bases and J by 6 bases; unmatched bases: 6. The CDR3 loop is CASSRGLGANEQFF. The CDR3, as DNA: TGTGCCAGCAGCCGGGGACTAGGGGCCAATGAGCAGTTCTTC.

The V gene is TRBV9, the J gene TRBJ2-2, with 7 bases fitting TRBD1. J lost 3 bases, V lost 4 bases, and 9 bases had no gene match. CDR1 and CDR2 (germline): SGDLS, YYNGEE. CDR3 size: 16 residues. The CDR3 sequence is CASSYTTGADTGELFF. CDR3 nucleotides: TGTGCCAGCAGCTATACCACAGGGGCGGACACCGGGGAGCTGTTTTTT. The full variable domain, in which reference TRBV9 and TRBJ2-2 provide the parts outside the CDR3, is DSGVTQTPKHLITATGQRVTLRCSPRSGDLSVYWYQQSLDQGLQFLIQYYNGEERAKGNILERFSAQQFPDLHSELNLSSLELGDSALYFCASSYTTGADTGELFFGEGSRLTVL.